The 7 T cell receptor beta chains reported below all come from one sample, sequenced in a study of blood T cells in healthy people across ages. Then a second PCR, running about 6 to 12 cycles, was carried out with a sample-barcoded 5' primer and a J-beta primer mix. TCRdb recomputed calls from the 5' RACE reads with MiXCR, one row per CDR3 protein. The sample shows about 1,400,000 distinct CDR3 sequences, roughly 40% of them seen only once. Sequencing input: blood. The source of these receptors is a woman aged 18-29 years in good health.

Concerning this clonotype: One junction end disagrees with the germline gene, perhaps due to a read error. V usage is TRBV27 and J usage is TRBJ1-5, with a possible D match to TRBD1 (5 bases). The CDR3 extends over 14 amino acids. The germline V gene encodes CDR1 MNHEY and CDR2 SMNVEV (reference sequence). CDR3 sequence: CASSLFWGGQPQHF. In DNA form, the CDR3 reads TGTGCTAGCAGTTTATTCTGGGGCGGGCAGCCCCAGCATTTT.

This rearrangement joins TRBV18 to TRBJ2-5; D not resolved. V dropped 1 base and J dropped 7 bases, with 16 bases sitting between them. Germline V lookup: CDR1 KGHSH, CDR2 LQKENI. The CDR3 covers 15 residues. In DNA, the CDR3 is TGTGCCAGCTCACCACAGGACCCACAACCGAGGACCCAGTACTTC. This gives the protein CASSPQDPQPRTQYF. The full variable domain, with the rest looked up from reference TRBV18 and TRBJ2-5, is NAGVMQNPRHLVRRRGQEARLRCSPMKGHSHVYWYRQLPEEGLKFMVYLQKENIIDESGMPKERFSAEFPKEGPSILRIQQVVRGDSAAYFCASSPQDPQPRTQYFGPGTRLLVL.

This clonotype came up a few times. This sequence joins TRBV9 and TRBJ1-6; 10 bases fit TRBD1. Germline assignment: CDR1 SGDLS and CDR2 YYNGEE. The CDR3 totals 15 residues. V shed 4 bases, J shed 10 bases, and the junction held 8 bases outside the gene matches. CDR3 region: CASSTRDRGESPLHF. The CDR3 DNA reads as TGTGCCAGCAGCACCCGGGACAGGGGTGAGTCACCCCTCCACTTT.

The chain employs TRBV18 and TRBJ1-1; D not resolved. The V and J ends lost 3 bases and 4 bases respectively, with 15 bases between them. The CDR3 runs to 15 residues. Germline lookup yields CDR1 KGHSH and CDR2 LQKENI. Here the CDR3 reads CASSPQAAGGTEAFF. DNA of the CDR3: TGTGCCAGCTCACCCCAGGCTGCGGGAGGCACTGAAGCTTTCTTT.

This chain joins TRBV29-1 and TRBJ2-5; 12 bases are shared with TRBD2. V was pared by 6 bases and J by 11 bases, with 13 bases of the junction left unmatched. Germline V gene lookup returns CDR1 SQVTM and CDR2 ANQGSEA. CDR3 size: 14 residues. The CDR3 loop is CSVLGTSGPWEQYF. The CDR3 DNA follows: TGCAGCGTCCTCGGGACTAGCGGGCCCTGGGAGCAGTACTTC.

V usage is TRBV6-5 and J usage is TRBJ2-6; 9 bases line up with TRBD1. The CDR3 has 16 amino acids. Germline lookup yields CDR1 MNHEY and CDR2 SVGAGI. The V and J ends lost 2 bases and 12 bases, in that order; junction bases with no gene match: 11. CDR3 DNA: TGTGCCAGCAGTTACGGCCAGGGACAGGGTTTGAGCGTCCTGACTTTC. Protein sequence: CASSYGQGQGLSVLTF.

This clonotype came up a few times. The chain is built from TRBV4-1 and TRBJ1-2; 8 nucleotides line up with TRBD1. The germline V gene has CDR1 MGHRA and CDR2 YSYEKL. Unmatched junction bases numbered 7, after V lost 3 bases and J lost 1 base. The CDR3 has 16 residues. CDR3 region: CASSQAGGASNYGYTF. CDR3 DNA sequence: TGCGCCAGCAGCCAGGCAGGGGGCGCAAGTAACTATGGCTACACCTTC.